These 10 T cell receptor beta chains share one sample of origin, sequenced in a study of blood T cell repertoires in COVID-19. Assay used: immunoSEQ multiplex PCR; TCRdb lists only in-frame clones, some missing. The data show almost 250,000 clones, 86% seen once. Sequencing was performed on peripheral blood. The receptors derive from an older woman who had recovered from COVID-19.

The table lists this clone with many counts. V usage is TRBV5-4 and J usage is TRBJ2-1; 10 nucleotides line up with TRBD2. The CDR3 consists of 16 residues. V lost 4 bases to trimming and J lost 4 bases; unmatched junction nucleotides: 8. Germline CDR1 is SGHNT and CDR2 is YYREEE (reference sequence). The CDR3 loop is CASSKQAGGSYNEQFF. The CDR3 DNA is TGTGCCAGCAGCAAACAAGCGGGGGGGTCGTACAATGAGCAGTTCTTC. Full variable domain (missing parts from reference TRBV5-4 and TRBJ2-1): ETGVTQSPTHLIKTRGQQVTLRCSSQSGHNTVSWYQQALGQGPQFIFQYYREEENGRGNFPPRFSGLQFPNYSSELNVNALELDDSALYLCASSKQAGGSYNEQFFGPGTRLTVL.

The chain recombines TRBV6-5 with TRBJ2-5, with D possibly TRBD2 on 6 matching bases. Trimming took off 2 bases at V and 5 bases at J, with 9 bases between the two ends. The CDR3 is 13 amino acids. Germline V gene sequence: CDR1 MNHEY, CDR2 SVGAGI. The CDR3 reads CASSYRGLETQYF. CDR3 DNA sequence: TGTGCCAGCAGTTACAGGGGACTTGAGACCCAGTACTTC.

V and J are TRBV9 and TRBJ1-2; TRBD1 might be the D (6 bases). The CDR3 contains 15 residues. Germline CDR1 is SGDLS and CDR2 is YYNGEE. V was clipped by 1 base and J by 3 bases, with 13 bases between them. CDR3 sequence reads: CASSVRGGADYGYTF. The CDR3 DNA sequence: TGTGCCAGCAGCGTACGTGGGGGGGCGGACTATGGCTACACCTTC.

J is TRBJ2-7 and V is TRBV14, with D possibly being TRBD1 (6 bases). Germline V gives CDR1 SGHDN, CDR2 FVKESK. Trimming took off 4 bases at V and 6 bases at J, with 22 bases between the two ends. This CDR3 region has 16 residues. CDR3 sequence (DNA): TGTGCCAGCAGCCCGAGGGGGACACCGTCCTCTCTCGAGCAGTACTTC. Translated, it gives CASSPRGTPSSLEQYF.

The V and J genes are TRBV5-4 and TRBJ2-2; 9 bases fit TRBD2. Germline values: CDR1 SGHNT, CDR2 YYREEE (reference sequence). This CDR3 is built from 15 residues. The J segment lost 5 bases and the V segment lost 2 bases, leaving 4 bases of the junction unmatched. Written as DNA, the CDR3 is TGTGCCAGCAGCTTTAGCGGGGGAGCTACCGGGGAGCTGTTTTTT. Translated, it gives CASSFSGGATGELFF.

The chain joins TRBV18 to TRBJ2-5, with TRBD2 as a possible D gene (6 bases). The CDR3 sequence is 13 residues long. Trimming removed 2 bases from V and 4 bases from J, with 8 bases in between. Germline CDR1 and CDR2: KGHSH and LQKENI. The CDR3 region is CASSPRRGETQYF. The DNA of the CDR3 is TGTGCCAGCTCACCAAGGCGGGGAGAGACCCAGTACTTC.

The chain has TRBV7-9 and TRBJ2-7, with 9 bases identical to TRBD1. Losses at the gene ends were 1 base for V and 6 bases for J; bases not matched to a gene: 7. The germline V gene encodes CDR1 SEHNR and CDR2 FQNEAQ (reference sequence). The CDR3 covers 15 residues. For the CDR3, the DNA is TGTGCCAGCAGCTTAGAGGGACAGGGTGGGTTCGAGCAGTACTTC. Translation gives CASSLEGQGGFEQYF.

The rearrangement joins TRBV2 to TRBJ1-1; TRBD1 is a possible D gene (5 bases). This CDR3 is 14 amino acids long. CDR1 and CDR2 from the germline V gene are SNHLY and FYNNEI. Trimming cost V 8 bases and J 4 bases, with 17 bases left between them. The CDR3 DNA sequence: TGTGCCAGCCCCCCCGGGGGGTACAGCACTGAAGCTTTCTTT. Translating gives CASPPGGYSTEAFF. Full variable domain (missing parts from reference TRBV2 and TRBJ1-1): EPEVTQTPSHQVTQMGQEVILRCVPISNHLYFYWYRQILGQKVEFLVSFYNNEISEKSEIFDDQFSVERPDGSNFTLKIRSTKLEDSAMYFCASPPGGYSTEAFFGQGTRLTVV.

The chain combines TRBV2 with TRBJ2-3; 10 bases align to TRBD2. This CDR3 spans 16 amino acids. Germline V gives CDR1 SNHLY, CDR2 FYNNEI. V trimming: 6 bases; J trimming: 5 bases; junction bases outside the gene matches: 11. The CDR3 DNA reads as TGTGCCAGCAGGACCGAAAGCGGGGGGGCCGGAGATACGCAGTATTTT. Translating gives CASRTESGGAGDTQYF. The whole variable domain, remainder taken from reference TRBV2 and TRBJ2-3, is EPEVTQTPSHQVTQMGQEVILRCVPISNHLYFYWYRQILGQKVEFLVSFYNNEISEKSEIFDDQFSVERPDGSNFTLKIRSTKLEDSAMYFCASRTESGGAGDTQYFGPGTRLTVL.

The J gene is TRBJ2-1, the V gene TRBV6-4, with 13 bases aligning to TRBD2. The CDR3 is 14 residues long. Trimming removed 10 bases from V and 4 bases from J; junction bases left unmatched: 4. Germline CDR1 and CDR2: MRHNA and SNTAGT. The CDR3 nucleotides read TGTGCCACCAAGACTAGCGGGGGGTACAATGAGCAGTTCTTC. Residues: CATKTSGGYNEQFF.